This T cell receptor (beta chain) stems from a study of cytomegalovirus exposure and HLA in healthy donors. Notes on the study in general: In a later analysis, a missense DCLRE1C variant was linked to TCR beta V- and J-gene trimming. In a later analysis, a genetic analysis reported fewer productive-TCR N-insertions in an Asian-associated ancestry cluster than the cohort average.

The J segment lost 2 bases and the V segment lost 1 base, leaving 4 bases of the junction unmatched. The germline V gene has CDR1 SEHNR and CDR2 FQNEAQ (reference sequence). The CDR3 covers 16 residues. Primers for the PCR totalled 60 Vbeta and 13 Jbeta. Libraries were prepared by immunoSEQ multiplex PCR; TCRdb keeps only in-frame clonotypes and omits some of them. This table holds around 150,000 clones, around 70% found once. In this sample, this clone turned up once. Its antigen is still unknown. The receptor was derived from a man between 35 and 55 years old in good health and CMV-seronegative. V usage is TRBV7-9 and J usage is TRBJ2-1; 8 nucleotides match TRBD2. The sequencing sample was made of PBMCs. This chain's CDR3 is CASSLGSGAPYNEQFF. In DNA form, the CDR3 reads TGTGCCAGCAGCTTAGGTAGCGGGGCCCCCTACAATGAGCAGTTCTTC.